In its sample, the clone carrying this T cell receptor (beta chain) was seen a few times. The antigen remains unidentified. Time point reported: recipient sample about 28 days before transplant, after cytoreduction. This sample was taken from a study of T cell clonotyping in hematopoietic cell transplantation. About the study: Recipient samples before transplant were obtained post-cytoreduction.

Notes on the study in general: At the given depth, recipient repertoires were over 95% de novo clonotypes. Broader posttransplant TCR repertoire diversity was predicted by graft donor and pretransplant recipient Inverse Simpson Index values. After transplant, recipient diversity fell while pathologically expanded clonotypes grew through day 180.

The assay was immunoSEQ multiplex PCR, and TCRdb's table has in-frame clones only and misses some. The top ten clones hold around 1.5% of a sample with approximately 80,000 clones, about 95% of them seen once. Trimming removed 5 bases at V and 3 bases at J, with 13 bases between. The CDR3 totals 14 residues. In germline, CDR1 is LNHDA, CDR2 SQIVND (reference sequence). The clonotype originates from a woman between 50 and 59 years old with acute myeloid leukemia. Some clones in this sample may be carry-over from other donors' samples. This sample comprised peripheral blood mononuclear cells, obtained before stem cell transplant. V and J are TRBV19 and TRBJ2-5; D might be TRBD1 (6 bases). This CDR3 reads CASSYQRGKETQYF. The DNA of the CDR3 is TGTGCCAGTAGTTACCAAAGGGGGAAAGAGACCCAGTACTTC.